Listed here are 8 T cell receptor beta chains from one sample, sequenced in a study of intratumoral heterogeneity in liver cancer. Produced via immunoSEQ multiplex PCR; TCRdb's table is partial and in-frame only. This table holds approximately 2,500 clones, 71% found once. Each tumour sample represents a distinct, spatially separated region of the hepatocellular carcinoma nodule. Here the sequenced sample was tumor tissue, taken before any cancer treatment. The receptors here all came from a woman in her 70s with hepatocellular carcinoma.

The chain links TRBV30 to TRBJ2-7; D is possibly TRBD2 (6 bases). The CDR3 loop spans 16 amino acids. Germline V CDR1 and CDR2: GTSNPN, SVGIG (reference sequence). Between the trimmed V and J ends, which lost 2 bases and 0 bases, there was a span of 17 bases. CDR3 sequence reads: CAWSLPWEDFSYEQYF. CDR3 coding DNA: TGTGCCTGGAGTCTCCCCTGGGAGGACTTCTCCTACGAGCAGTACTTC. Filled out from reference TRBV30 and TRBJ2-7, the complete variable domain reads SQTIHQWPATLVQPVGSPLSLECTVEGTSNPNLYWYRQAAGRGLQLLFYSVGIGQISSEVPQNLSASRPQDRQFILSSKKLLLSDSGFYLCAWSLPWEDFSYEQYFGPGTRLTVT.

The V call is TRBV28, the J call TRBJ1-5; D uncertain. The CDR3 spans 13 residues. Germline V lookup: CDR1 MDHEN, CDR2 SYDVKM. V was trimmed by 8 bases and J by 0 bases, leaving 8 bases between them. The CDR3 here is CASRYNSNQPQHF. The CDR3 nucleotides are TGTGCCAGCCGTTACAATAGCAATCAGCCCCAGCATTTT.

The chain uses TRBV20-1 and TRBJ2-7; D call uncertain. Germline V gene sequence: CDR1 DFQATT, CDR2 SNEGSKA (reference sequence). This CDR3 comprises 11 residues. Deletions cut 3 bases from V and 7 bases from J, with 10 bases between. In nucleotides, the CDR3 is TGCAGTGCTAGTCCGGACGGAGAGCAGTACTTC. This encodes CSASPDGEQYF.

The chain links TRBV2 to TRBJ2-7; a possible D gene is TRBD1 (6 bases). Germline V gives CDR1 SNHLY, CDR2 FYNNEI. The V gene lost 6 bases and the J gene lost 2 bases, with 17 bases spanning the gap. This CDR3 contains 15 residues. In nucleotides, the CDR3 is TGTGCCAGCAGCAAACACAGGGCCTCTGCCTACGAGCAGTACTTC. Its translation is CASSKHRASAYEQYF.

The rearrangement uses TRBV6-5 and TRBJ1-2; D gene uncertain. This CDR3 has 14 amino acids. V was shortened by 6 bases and J by 7 bases, with 18 bases between the two germline ends. Germline V CDR1 and CDR2: MNHEY, SVGAGI. The CDR3 DNA is TGTGCCAGCAGCCTGAGGAGAGGCCTAGGTGGCTACACCTTC. It is translated as CASSLRRGLGGYTF.

The chain is built from TRBV18 and TRBJ2-3; 8 nucleotides agree with TRBD2. CDR1 is KGHSH and CDR2 is LQKENI in the germline V gene. The V segment lost 3 bases and the J segment 4 bases; nucleotides outside the gene matches: 3. The CDR3 has 14 amino acids. Here the CDR3 DNA reads TGTGCCAGCTCACCGACTAGCGCGTCAGATACGCAGTATTTT. Protein product: CASSPTSASDTQYF.

The J gene is TRBJ2-4, the V gene TRBV29-1, with D maybe TRBD1 (6 bases). V was shortened by 1 base and J by 15 bases, with 13 bases between the two germline ends. The CDR3 runs to 11 residues. Germline CDR1 and CDR2: SQVTM and ANQGSEA. The CDR3 region has the DNA TGCAGCGTTGAAGTTTTACAGGGTGTGTACTTC. Its translation is CSVEVLQGVYF.

This chain connects TRBV28 to TRBJ2-1; 15 nucleotides match TRBD2. The CDR3 extends over 19 amino acids. CDR1 and CDR2 (germline): MDHEN, SYDVKM. J lost 6 bases, V lost 5 bases, and 14 bases had no gene match. CDR3 in amino acids: CASSPQVGLAGGKANEQFF. The DNA of the CDR3 is TGTGCCAGCAGTCCACAGGTGGGACTAGCGGGAGGAAAGGCCAATGAGCAGTTCTTC.